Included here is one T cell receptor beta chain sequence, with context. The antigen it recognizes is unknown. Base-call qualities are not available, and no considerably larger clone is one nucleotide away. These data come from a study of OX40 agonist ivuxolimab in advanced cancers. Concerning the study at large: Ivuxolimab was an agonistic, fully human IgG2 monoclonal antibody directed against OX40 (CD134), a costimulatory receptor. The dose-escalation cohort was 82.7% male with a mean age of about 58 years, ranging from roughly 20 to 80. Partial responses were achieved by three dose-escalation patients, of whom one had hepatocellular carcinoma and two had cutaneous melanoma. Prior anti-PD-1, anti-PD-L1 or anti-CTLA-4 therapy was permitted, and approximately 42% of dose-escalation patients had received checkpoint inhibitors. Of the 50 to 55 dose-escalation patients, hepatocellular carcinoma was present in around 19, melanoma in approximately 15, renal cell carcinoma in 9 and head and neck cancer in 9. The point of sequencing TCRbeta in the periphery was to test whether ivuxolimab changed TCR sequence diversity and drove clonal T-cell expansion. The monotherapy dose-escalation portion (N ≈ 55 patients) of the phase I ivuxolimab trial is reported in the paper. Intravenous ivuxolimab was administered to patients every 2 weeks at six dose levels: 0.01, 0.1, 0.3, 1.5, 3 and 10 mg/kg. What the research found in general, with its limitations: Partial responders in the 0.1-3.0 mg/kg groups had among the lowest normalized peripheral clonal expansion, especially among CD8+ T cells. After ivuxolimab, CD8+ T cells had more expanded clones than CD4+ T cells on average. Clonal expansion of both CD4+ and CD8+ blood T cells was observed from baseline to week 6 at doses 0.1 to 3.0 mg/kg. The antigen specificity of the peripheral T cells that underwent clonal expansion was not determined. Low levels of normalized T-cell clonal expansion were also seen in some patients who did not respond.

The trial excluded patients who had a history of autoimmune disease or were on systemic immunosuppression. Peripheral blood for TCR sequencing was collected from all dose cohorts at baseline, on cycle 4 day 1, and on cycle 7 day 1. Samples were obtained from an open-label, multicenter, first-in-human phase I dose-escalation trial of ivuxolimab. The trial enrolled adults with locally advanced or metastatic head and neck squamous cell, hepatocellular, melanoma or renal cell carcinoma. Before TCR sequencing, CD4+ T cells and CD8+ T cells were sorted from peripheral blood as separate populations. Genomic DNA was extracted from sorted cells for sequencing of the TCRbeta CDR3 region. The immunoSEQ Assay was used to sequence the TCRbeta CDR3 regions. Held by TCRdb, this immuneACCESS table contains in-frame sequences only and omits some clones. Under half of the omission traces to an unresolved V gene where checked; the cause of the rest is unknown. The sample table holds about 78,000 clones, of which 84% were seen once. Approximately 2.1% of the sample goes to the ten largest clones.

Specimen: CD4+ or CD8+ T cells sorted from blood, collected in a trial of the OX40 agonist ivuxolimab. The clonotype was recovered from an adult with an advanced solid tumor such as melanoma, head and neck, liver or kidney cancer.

The CDR3 protein is CAWDREFGGYTF. The DNA sequence follows: TGTGCCTGGGACAGGGAATTCGGGGGCTACACCTTC. This sequence uses TRBV30 and TRBJ1-2, with TRBD1 identical over 7 junction bases. Germline trimming amounts to 5 bases on V and 8 bases on J, with 8 as the count of junction bases outside the gene matches. According to the germline V gene (reference sequence), CDR1 reads GTSNPN and CDR2 reads SVGIG. Its CDR3 holds 12 amino acids, cysteine through phenylalanine. Of the read, only the CDR3 DNA is kept; its 36 bases are in frame from base 1.